The 32 T cell receptor beta chains listed next were all sequenced from one sample in a study of T cells after yellow fever vaccination. TCRdb re-analysed the 5' RACE reads in MiXCR, keeping a single row per CDR3 protein. The profile shows 350,000 to 450,000 distinct CDR3 sequences, around 20% of them singletons. The sample was PBMCs, taken before the yellow fever booster vaccination. The receptors stem from a man between 18 and 29 years old who received the YFV17D yellow fever vaccine.

This clonotype was seen ten or more times. The chain uses TRBV6-5 and TRBJ1-6, with 9 positions matching TRBD1. The CDR3 runs 14 residues. CDR1 and CDR2 (germline): MNHEY, SVGAGI. J lost 6 bases, V lost 4 bases, and 1 base had no gene match. The CDR3 DNA reads as TGTGCCAGCAGTTGGACAGGGGCTAATTCACCCCTCCACTTT. Residues: CASSWTGANSPLHF.

This clonotype was seen ten or more times. The chain couples TRBV5-6 to TRBJ1-5; TRBD1 matches 9 bases. Germline V gene sequence: CDR1 SGHDT, CDR2 YYEEEE. J gave up 2 bases and V 5 bases, and 5 bases lay outside the gene matches. The CDR3 spans 15 residues. CDR3 coding DNA: TGTGCCAGCAGTCTTACAGGGGGCGGCAATCAGCCCCAGCATTTT. This encodes CASSLTGGGNQPQHF.

This clonotype was observed many times. The chain recombines TRBV10-3 with TRBJ1-6, with unresolved D. The CDR3 consists of 14 residues. Deletions cut 10 bases from V and 9 bases from J, with 19 bases between. CDR1 is ENHRY and CDR2 is SYGVKD in the germline V gene. CDR3 DNA: TGTGCCACGTCTGAGGTCAGAGCCGGTTCACCCCTCCACTTT. This encodes CATSEVRAGSPLHF.

This clonotype has more than one count but fewer than ten. The chain carries TRBV6-6 and TRBJ2-7; the match to TRBD2 covers 9 bases. With 5 bases clipped from V and 1 base from J, the junction kept 9 bases outside the gene matches. The germline V gene encodes CDR1 MNHNY and CDR2 SVGAGI (reference sequence). CDR3 size: 16 residues. The CDR3 DNA follows: TGTGCCAGCAGTCAGTATAAGAGCGGGGGGTCCTACGAGCAGTACGTC. This sequence encodes CASSQYKSGGSYEQYV.

This chain connects TRBV29-1 to TRBJ2-3; D gene uncertain. V lost 3 bases and J 3 bases, leaving 10 bases between the germline ends. The CDR3 covers 13 residues. In germline, CDR1 is SQVTM, CDR2 ANQGSEA. CDR3 sequence reads: CSVEVRITDTQYF. CDR3 coding DNA: TGCAGCGTTGAGGTCAGGATTACAGATACGCAGTATTTT.

This clonotype came up a few times. This chain connects TRBV7-9 to TRBJ2-2; 8 bases line up with TRBD2. V shed 8 bases and J 0 bases; nucleotides not matched to a gene: 2. The CDR3 totals 14 residues. The germline CDR1 and CDR2 sequences are SEHNR and FQNEAQ (reference sequence). The CDR3 sequence: CASAGGANTGELFF. DNA for the CDR3: TGTGCCAGCGCGGGGGGCGCGAACACCGGGGAGCTGTTTTTT.

This clonotype was found a few times. J is TRBJ1-1 and V is TRBV28; D remains unclear. The CDR3 runs to 14 residues. V lost 8 bases to trimming and J lost 0 bases, with 13 bases between them. Per the germline V gene, CDR1 is MDHEN and CDR2 is SYDVKM. CDR3 loop: CASRGTSLNTEAFF. The CDR3 region has the DNA TGTGCCAGCCGGGGTACTTCCCTGAACACTGAAGCTTTCTTT.

At least ten counts were recorded for this clonotype. Germline and junction disagree at one end, which may indicate a read error. The rearrangement uses TRBV5-1 and TRBJ2-5, with unresolved D. CDR3 size: 12 residues. Per the germline V gene, CDR1 is SGHRS and CDR2 is YFSETQ. The CDR3 protein is CASSLAGETQYF. CDR3 coding DNA: TGTGCCAGCAGTTTAGCTGGGGAGACCCAGTACTTC.

The CDR3: CSAGTNQETQYF. The DNA for the CDR3 is TGCAGTGCCGGGACTAACCAAGAGACCCAGTACTTC. This chain joins TRBV20-1 and TRBJ2-5; TRBD2 matches 7 bases. Trimming took 6 bases from V and 0 from J; bases not matched to a gene: 1. Germline V gives CDR1 DFQATT, CDR2 SNEGSKA (reference sequence). The CDR3 covers 12 residues.

There are many counts of this clonotype. This rearrangement joins TRBV24-1 to TRBJ2-1; 7 bases line up with TRBD2. Germline CDR1 and CDR2: KGHDR and SFDVKD. V shed 4 bases, J shed 9 bases, and the junction held 11 bases outside the gene matches. CDR3 length: 15 amino acids. In nucleotides, the CDR3 is TGTGCCACCAGTGAAGCCGGGACTACCATCAGTGAGCAGTTCTTC. Residues: CATSEAGTTISEQFF.

This chain uses TRBV7-8 with TRBJ1-5, with a tentative D call TRBD1 (6 bases). Per the germline V gene, CDR1 is SGHVS and CDR2 is FQNEAQ. This CDR3 comprises 13 residues. Trimming took off 6 bases at V and 5 bases at J, with 11 bases between the two ends. The CDR3: CASSSDSYQPQHF. CDR3 nucleotide sequence: TGTGCCAGCAGTTCGGACAGCTATCAGCCCCAGCATTTT.

V and J are TRBV4-2 and TRBJ2-1; D gene ambiguous. Germline assignment: CDR1 LGHNA and CDR2 YNFKEQ. There are 11 residues in the CDR3. V shed 4 bases and J shed 9 bases, with 7 bases lying between them. The CDR3 spells CASSRETEQFF. For the CDR3, the DNA is TGTGCCAGCAGCCGAGAAACTGAGCAGTTCTTC.

V usage is TRBV18 and J usage is TRBJ2-1, with D unresolved. The germline V gene encodes CDR1 KGHSH and CDR2 LQKENI. CDR3 size: 15 residues. V was cut by 6 bases and J by 2 bases, with 14 bases left in between. DNA for the CDR3: TGTGCCAGCTCCTCTCCAGCACGTCCCTACAATGAGCAGTTCTTC. Translation: CASSSPARPYNEQFF. The full variable domain, its missing parts supplied by reference TRBV18 and TRBJ2-1, is NAGVMQNPRHLVRRRGQEARLRCSPMKGHSHVYWYRQLPEEGLKFMVYLQKENIIDESGMPKERFSAEFPKEGPSILRIQQVVRGDSAAYFCASSSPARPYNEQFFGPGTRLTVL.

The V call is TRBV7-2, the J call TRBJ1-6; D is unresolved. Trimming pared 5 bases from V and 9 bases from J, leaving 14 bases between. The CDR3 extends over 14 amino acids. Per germline, CDR1 SGHTA and CDR2 FQGNSA. CDR3 residues: CASSPLKEASPLHF. CDR3 coding DNA: TGTGCCAGCAGCCCCCTTAAAGAGGCTTCACCCCTCCACTTT.

The V and J genes are TRBV20-1 and TRBJ2-3, with D hard to call. The CDR3 length is 12 residues. Deletions cut 6 bases from V and 4 bases from J, with 11 bases between. Germline values: CDR1 DFQATT, CDR2 SNEGSKA (reference sequence). CDR3 residues: CSATSPPDTQYF. CDR3 nucleotides: TGCAGTGCCACCTCCCCTCCAGATACGCAGTATTTT.

This chain uses TRBV4-3 with TRBJ1-3, with D unresolved. CDR3 length: 15 residues. Trimming removed 4 bases from V and 0 bases from J, with 10 bases in between. The germline gives CDR1 LGHNA, CDR2 YSLEER. In DNA form, the CDR3 reads TGCGCCAGCAGCCGACCCGGGATCTCTGGAAACACCATATATTTT. This translates into CASSRPGISGNTIYF.

This chain uses TRBV29-1 with TRBJ2-2; 14 bases fit TRBD2. The germline V gene encodes CDR1 SQVTM and CDR2 ANQGSEA. CDR3 length equals 20 residues. Trimming took 1 base from V and 0 from J; bases not matched to a gene: 10. The CDR3, as DNA: TGCAGCGTTGAAGTCCCCATGGGACTAGCGGGGGAAGCGAACACCGGGGAGCTGTTTTTT. It encodes CSVEVPMGLAGEANTGELFF.

This clonotype was seen more than once but under ten times. The rearrangement joins TRBV7-2 to TRBJ2-1; perhaps TRBD2 as D (5 bases). Germline V gene data show CDR1 as SGHTA and CDR2 as FQGNSA. Deletions cut 6 bases from V and 5 bases from J, with 11 bases between. The CDR3 contains 13 residues. The DNA for the CDR3 is TGTGCCAGCAGGAGAGTGGGAGACAATGAGCAGTTCTTC. It is translated as CASRRVGDNEQFF.

This clonotype was seen many times. This chain connects TRBV5-1 to TRBJ2-1; TRBD1 or TRBD2 may be the D gene (7 bases each). CDR1 and CDR2 from the germline V gene are SGHRS and YFSETQ. This CDR3 is built from 13 residues. V was clipped by 2 bases and J by 7 bases, with 10 bases between them. CDR3 region: CASSFQGGNEQFF. CDR3 DNA: TGCGCCAGCAGCTTCCAGGGGGGGAATGAGCAGTTCTTC. The entire variable domain, with the rest obtained from reference TRBV5-1 and TRBJ2-1, is as follows: KAGVTQTPRYLIKTRGQQVTLSCSPISGHRSVSWYQQTPGQGLQFLFEYFSETQRNKGNFPGRFSGRQFSNSRSEMNVSTLELGDSALYLCASSFQGGNEQFFGPGTRLTVL.

This clonotype was seen only a few times. V and J are TRBV20-1 and TRBJ2-3, with 8 positions matching TRBD2. This CDR3 has 13 amino acids. Germline lookup yields CDR1 DFQATT and CDR2 SNEGSKA (reference sequence). V shed 6 bases and J 4 bases; nucleotides not matched to a gene: 6. CDR3 sequence (DNA): TGCAGTGCCGGGACCGGGGGGGCAGATACGCAGTATTTT. Protein sequence: CSAGTGGADTQYF.

Remarks on this clonotype: A read error may produce the germline difference seen at one junction end. The chain links TRBV4-1 to TRBJ2-3; 10 nucleotides align to TRBD2. Germline V gene data show CDR1 as MGHRA and CDR2 as YSYEKL. The CDR3 length is 20 residues. This chain's CDR3 is CSSSQGYSLAGSYFTDTQYF. The CDR3 nucleotides are TGCTCCAGCAGCCAAGGATATTCACTAGCGGGGAGCTATTTCACAGATACGCAGTATTTT.

In its sample, this clonotype was seen a few times. The V gene is TRBV4-3, the J gene TRBJ2-3, with TRBD2 matching 7 bases. Germline lookup yields CDR1 LGHNA and CDR2 YSLEER. V shed 4 bases and J 1 base; nucleotides not matched to a gene: 5. This CDR3 has 15 residues. CDR3 sequence: CASSRWSGGTDTQYF. The CDR3 bases are TGCGCCAGCAGCCGTTGGAGCGGGGGCACAGATACGCAGTATTTT.

The sample holds a few counts of this clonotype. The rearrangement links TRBV29-1 to TRBJ1-2; possibly TRBD1 for D (5 bases). The CDR3 is 14 amino acids. From germline, CDR1 is SQVTM and CDR2 ANQGSEA. The V end lost 0 bases, the J end lost 2 bases, and 10 bases lay between the germline ends. The CDR3 reads CSVEETEPNYGYTF. The CDR3 coding sequence is TGCAGCGTTGAAGAGACAGAACCCAACTATGGCTACACCTTC.

This clonotype was seen repeatedly, ten times or more. The J gene is TRBJ2-3, the V gene TRBV4-2, with TRBD2 matching over 10 bases. This CDR3 has 20 residues. Germline trimming cut 0 bases from V and 0 bases from J; bases unmatched to any gene: 12. From germline, CDR1 is LGHNA and CDR2 YNFKEQ. The CDR3 here is CASSQELAGRLSSSTDTQYF. CDR3 nucleotides: TGTGCCAGCAGCCAAGAACTAGCGGGGAGGCTATCCTCTAGCACAGATACGCAGTATTTT.

This chain uses TRBV9 with TRBJ2-1; TRBD2 agrees at 12 bases. Looked up from germline, CDR1 is SGDLS and CDR2 is YYNGEE. This CDR3 comprises 16 residues. V was pared by 3 bases and J by 8 bases, with 9 bases of the junction left unmatched. DNA for the CDR3: TGTGCCAGCAGCGCAGAAGGACTAGCGGGGACAGATGAGCAGTTCTTC. This sequence encodes CASSAEGLAGTDEQFF.

The rearrangement links TRBV4-1 to TRBJ2-7; perhaps TRBD1 as D (5 bases). From germline, CDR1 is MGHRA and CDR2 YSYEKL. The CDR3 sequence is 13 residues long. With 2 bases removed from V and 6 bases from J, the gap between germline ends came to 11 bases. CDR3 region: CASSQLQGSEQYV. DNA of the CDR3: TGCGCCAGCAGCCAACTCCAGGGTTCCGAGCAGTACGTC.

Only a few counts were recorded for this clonotype. This chain uses TRBV6-5 with TRBJ2-3; 8 bases line up with TRBD1. The J segment lost 1 base and the V segment lost 8 bases, leaving 11 bases of the junction unmatched. Germline lookup yields CDR1 MNHEY and CDR2 SVGAGI. CDR3 length equals 16 residues. DNA of the CDR3: TGTGCCAGCCAGGGGGCGCGGTTTTTCGGCACAGATACGCAGTATTTT. It yields the protein CASQGARFFGTDTQYF.

The chain uses TRBV15 and TRBJ1-4; D possibly corresponds to TRBD1 (5 bases). Looked up from germline, CDR1 is LNHNV and CDR2 is YYDKDF (reference sequence). The CDR3 totals 17 residues. With 3 bases removed from V and 4 bases from J, the gap between germline ends came to 18 bases. CDR3 nucleotide sequence: TGTGCCACCAGCAGCGAGCCGGGGACGGCCTATAATGAAAAACTGTTTTTT. Residues: CATSSEPGTAYNEKLFF.

This CDR3 is CASKFGRGYNQPQHF. CDR3 in DNA: TGTGCCAGCAAATTTGGGCGGGGCTACAATCAGCCCCAGCATTTT. The chain has TRBV12-3 or TRBV12-4 and TRBJ1-5, with D perhaps TRBD1 (5 bases). This CDR3 has 15 residues. Trimming removed 7 bases at V and 3 bases at J, with 16 bases between.

The sample holds a few counts of this clonotype. The chain joins TRBV20-1 to TRBJ1-2, with D possibly being TRBD1 (6 bases). CDR3 size: 15 residues. Germline V CDR1 and CDR2: DFQATT, SNEGSKA (reference sequence). The V gene lost 6 bases and the J gene lost 0 bases, with 17 bases spanning the gap. For the CDR3, the DNA is TGCAGTGCCACGACCGGCGGGGGCGCTAACTATGGCTACACCTTC. Translated, it gives CSATTGGGANYGYTF.

This clonotype showed up just a few times. The chain recombines TRBV12-3 or TRBV12-4 with TRBJ2-5, with 7 bases matching TRBD2. The ends lost 5 bases at V and 0 bases at J; junction bases unmatched: 6. CDR3 length equals 15 residues. CDR3 region: CASSEAGLYQETQYF. DNA of the CDR3: TGTGCCAGCAGTGAAGCGGGGCTGTACCAAGAGACCCAGTACTTC.

There are a few counts of this clonotype. V and J are TRBV20-1 and TRBJ2-2; the match to TRBD1 covers 7 bases. The germline gives CDR1 DFQATT, CDR2 SNEGSKA (reference sequence). The ends lost 5 bases at V and 5 bases at J; junction bases unmatched: 8. This CDR3 is built from 14 residues. CDR3 residues: CSALGQTRTGELFF. The CDR3 DNA is TGCAGTGCTTTGGGACAGACAAGGACCGGGGAGCTGTTTTTT.